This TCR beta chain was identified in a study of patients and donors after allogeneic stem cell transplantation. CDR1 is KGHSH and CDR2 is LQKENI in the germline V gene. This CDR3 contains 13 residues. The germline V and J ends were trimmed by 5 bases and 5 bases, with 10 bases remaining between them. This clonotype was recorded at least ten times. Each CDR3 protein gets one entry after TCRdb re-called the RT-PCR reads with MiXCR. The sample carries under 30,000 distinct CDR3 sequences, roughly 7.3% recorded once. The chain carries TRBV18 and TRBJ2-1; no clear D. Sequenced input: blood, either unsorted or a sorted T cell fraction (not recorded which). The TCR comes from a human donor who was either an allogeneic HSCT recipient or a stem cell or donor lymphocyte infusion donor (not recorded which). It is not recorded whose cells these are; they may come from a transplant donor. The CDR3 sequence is CASSMQLNNEQFF. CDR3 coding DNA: TGTGCCAGCTCAATGCAACTGAACAATGAGCAGTTCTTC.